These 28 T cell receptor beta chains were all obtained from the same sample, sequenced in a study of regulatory T cells in long-lasting Graves disease. Through Arm-PCR of CDR3 regions and iRepertoire HTBI primers, TCR beta libraries were built. TCRdb itself ran the multiplex PCR reads through MiXCR, one entry per CDR3 protein. Of fewer than 650,000 distinct CDR3 sequences listed, about 16% are singletons. Time point defined: newly diagnosed GD, antithyroid drugs for less than 3 months. From PBMCs, RNA was extracted and then used to make the TCR library. The sample was also linked to a second study, of T cells in Graves' hyperthyroidism and ophthalmopathy.

Sample: peripheral blood mononuclear cells (PBMCs), taken at new diagnosis, from a patient treated with antithyroid drugs. These receptors came from a man aged 18 to 29 with Graves disease.

The rearrangement joins TRBV20-1 to TRBJ2-7, with D hard to call. V was shortened by 5 bases and J by 0 bases, with 11 bases between the two germline ends. This CDR3 region has 13 residues. Germline CDR1 reads DFQATT; CDR2 reads SNEGSKA (reference sequence). DNA for the CDR3: TGCAGTGCTTTCCAAGACATCTCCTACGAGCAGTACTTC. Translated, it gives CSAFQDISYEQYF.

The sample holds many counts of this clonotype. V gene TRBV15 combines with J gene TRBJ1-1; D is unresolved. The CDR3 loop spans 12 amino acids. Germline lookup yields CDR1 LNHNV and CDR2 YYDKDF (reference sequence). V was cut by 0 bases and J by 7 bases, with 6 bases left in between. This CDR3 is CATSRDQGEAFF. CDR3 coding DNA: TGTGCCACCAGCAGAGATCAAGGTGAAGCTTTCTTT.

This clonotype was seen more than once but under ten times. The chain has TRBV20-1 and TRBJ2-1; D is uncertain. V was clipped by 0 bases and J by 7 bases, with 4 bases between them. The CDR3 extends over 11 amino acids. Germline CDR1 DFQATT, CDR2 SNEGSKA (reference sequence). CDR3 sequence reads: CSARDWNEQFF. In DNA, the CDR3 is TGCAGTGCTAGAGATTGGAATGAGCAGTTCTTC.

The chain joins TRBV4-1 to TRBJ1-3, with TRBD1 as a possible D gene (6 bases). The CDR3 is 16 residues long. V was cut by 6 bases and J by 4 bases, with 19 bases left in between. The germline CDR1 and CDR2 sequences are MGHRA and YSYEKL. CDR3 DNA sequence: TGCGCCAGCAGACCTGGGCGGGGGGCTCTGGGAAACACCATATATTTT. This encodes CASRPGRGALGNTIYF.

This clonotype was found many times. V gene TRBV7-9 combines with J gene TRBJ2-7, with a possible D match to TRBD1 (5 bases). From germline, CDR1 is SEHNR and CDR2 FQNEAQ (reference sequence). This CDR3 is 15 amino acids long. V was clipped by 5 bases and J by 3 bases, with 17 bases between them. The CDR3 loop is CASSLDISPSYEQYF. CDR3 in DNA: TGTGCCAGCAGCCTGGACATTTCCCCCAGCTACGAGCAGTACTTC.

This clonotype showed up just a few times. The genes are TRBV14 and TRBJ1-2; TRBD1 matches at 9 bases. This CDR3 comprises 16 residues. Germline V gene sequence: CDR1 SGHDN, CDR2 FVKESK. V lost 3 bases to trimming and J lost 7 bases; unmatched junction nucleotides: 12. DNA of the CDR3: TGTGCCAGCAGCCAGTCTTATACACAGGGGGCGAGTGGCTACACCTTC. The encoded protein is CASSQSYTQGASGYTF.

The chain carries TRBV7-9 and TRBJ1-1; D gene uncertain. Per the germline V gene, CDR1 is SEHNR and CDR2 is FQNEAQ (reference sequence). The CDR3 length is 14 residues. The V end was cut by 4 bases, the J end by 1 base, with 10 bases between. The CDR3 DNA is TGTGCCAGCAGCTCCCGGGTGGGGAACACTGAAGCTTTCTTT. This translates into CASSSRVGNTEAFF. Based on the CDR3 plus reference TRBV7-9 and TRBJ1-1, the full variable domain is DTGVSQNPRHKITKRGQNVTFRCDPISEHNRLYWYRQTLGQGPEFLTYFQNEAQLEKSRLLSDRFSAERPKGSFSTLEIQRTEQGDSAMYLCASSSRVGNTEAFFGQGTRLTVV.

Many counts were recorded for this clonotype. CDR3 protein: CASSLDRTNIQYF. In nucleotides, the CDR3 is TGTGCCAGCAGTTTGGATCGTACGAACATTCAGTACTTC. This chain joins TRBV12-3 or TRBV12-4 and TRBJ2-4, with D unresolved. Between the trimmed V and J ends, which lost 3 bases and 7 bases, there was a span of 10 bases. CDR3 length: 13 residues.

This clonotype has only a few counts. This chain joins TRBV6-2 or TRBV6-3 and TRBJ1-1; D is perhaps TRBD1 (5 bases). CDR1 is MNHEY and CDR2 is SVGEGT in the germline V gene. The CDR3 has 15 residues. Trimming removed 0 bases from V and 1 base from J, with 9 bases in between. CDR3 in DNA: TGTGCCAGCAGTTACTCGCCGGGGCCGAACACTGAAGCTTTCTTT. Amino acids: CASSYSPGPNTEAFF.

This clonotype has a handful of counts. The J gene is TRBJ1-1, the V gene TRBV30, with no clear D. The CDR3 extends over 14 amino acids. Germline V gene lookup returns CDR1 GTSNPN and CDR2 SVGIG (reference sequence). Deletions cut 0 bases from V and 6 bases from J, with 14 bases between. The CDR3 spells CAWSVRSSGAEAFF. As DNA, the CDR3 is TGTGCCTGGAGTGTACGTTCCAGCGGGGCTGAAGCTTTCTTT.

Many counts were recorded for this clonotype. This chain uses TRBV6-5 with TRBJ2-5; 7 positions agree with TRBD1. CDR1 is MNHEY, CDR2 SVGAGI, per germline. With V trimmed by 2 bases and J by 3 bases, 0 bases remained unmatched. The CDR3 length is 13 residues. The DNA for the CDR3 is TGTGCCAGCAGTTACGACAGGGAAGAGACCCAGTACTTC. Amino acid sequence: CASSYDREETQYF.

Many counts were recorded for this clonotype. DNA of the CDR3: TGCGCCAGCAGCTTGAAGGCAGGGGAAAGTGAAAAACTGTTTTTT. The encoded protein is CASSLKAGESEKLFF. This sequence joins TRBV5-1 and TRBJ1-4; D possibly corresponds to TRBD1 (6 bases). Germline-derived CDR1 and CDR2 are SGHRS and YFSETQ. The CDR3 is 15 amino acids. V lost 1 base, J lost 7 bases, and 14 bases lay in between.

The chain employs TRBV29-1 and TRBJ2-5, with D possibly matching TRBD1 (5 bases). The CDR3 spans 16 residues. V was pared by 3 bases and J by 4 bases, with 21 bases between. Germline CDR1 reads SQVTM; CDR2 reads ANQGSEA. The CDR3, as DNA: TGCAGCGTTGACGAGGCTGGCAGGGTGAAGAGAGAGACCCAGTACTTC. It codes for CSVDEAGRVKRETQYF.

This clonotype was recorded at least ten times. This sequence joins TRBV7-9 and TRBJ2-1; D uncertain. Trimming stripped 1 base from V and 5 bases from J, with 6 bases between. This CDR3 spans 13 amino acids. Germline V gene data show CDR1 as SEHNR and CDR2 as FQNEAQ (reference sequence). This CDR3 is CASSLEKHNEQFF. The CDR3 DNA follows: TGTGCCAGCAGCTTAGAGAAGCACAATGAGCAGTTCTTC.

In its sample, this clonotype was seen a few times. V gene TRBV20-1 combines with J gene TRBJ1-3; D uncertain. Germline values: CDR1 DFQATT, CDR2 SNEGSKA (reference sequence). The CDR3 totals 12 residues. DNA for the CDR3: TGCAGCGCCGGATCTGAGGGTAACACCATATATTTT. Its translation is CSAGSEGNTIYF.

This clonotype has a handful of counts. The chain combines TRBV2 with TRBJ1-3, with 10 bases fitting TRBD1. The CDR3 is made up of 15 amino acids. Per germline, CDR1 SNHLY and CDR2 FYNNEI. Trimming cost V 8 bases and J 0 bases; bases outside gene matches: 4. The CDR3: CASGGQGLSGNTIYF. CDR3 nucleotides: TGTGCCAGCGGGGGACAGGGGCTCTCTGGAAACACCATATATTTT.

This clonotype has more than one count but fewer than ten. The chain joins TRBV11-2 to TRBJ2-6; a possible D gene is TRBD1 (6 bases). CDR1 SGHAT and CDR2 FQNNGV come from the germline V gene. The germline V and J ends were trimmed by 2 bases and 4 bases, with 18 bases remaining between them. This CDR3 spans 18 amino acids. Here the CDR3 DNA reads TGTGCCAGCAGCTTAATCGGGACACATCTTGGGGGGGCCAACGTCCTGACTTTC. This codes for CASSLIGTHLGGANVLTF.

In its sample, this clonotype was seen many times. The CDR3 reads CSASRGGGETQYF. CDR3 nucleotide sequence: TGCAGTGCTAGCAGAGGGGGCGGGGAGACCCAGTACTTC. This sequence joins TRBV20-1 and TRBJ2-5; TRBD1 matches 7 bases. V dropped 3 bases and J dropped 5; count of bases not matched to a gene: 6. CDR3 size: 13 residues. Germline lookup yields CDR1 DFQATT and CDR2 SNEGSKA (reference sequence).

At least ten counts were recorded for this clonotype. At one end, the junction sequence differs from germline, possibly due to a read error. The J gene is TRBJ2-3, the V gene TRBV27, with D possibly matching TRBD1 (6 bases). CDR1 and CDR2 from the germline V gene are MNHEY and SMNVEV (reference sequence). This CDR3 spans 14 amino acids. The CDR3 nucleotides are TGTGCCAGCCGTTTCAGGGGTAGCACAGATACGCAGTATTTT. This translates into CASRFRGSTDTQYF.

This clonotype was found many times. In nucleotides, the CDR3 is TGTGCCAGCAGGCCCGGGACTAGCCTTAGCACAGATACGCAGTATTTT. It is translated as CASRPGTSLSTDTQYF. V and J are TRBV7-9 and TRBJ2-3, with 9 bases fitting TRBD2. Germline V gives CDR1 SEHNR, CDR2 FQNEAQ (reference sequence). The trim removed 6 bases at V and 0 bases at J, leaving 7 bases unmatched. The CDR3 spans 16 residues.

This clonotype was recorded at least ten times. This chain joins TRBV6-1 and TRBJ1-5; 8 bases agree with TRBD1. There are 16 residues in the CDR3. Germline CDR1 and CDR2: MNHNS and SASEGT. The junction had 10 bases not matched to a gene; V was cut back by 6 bases and J by 3 bases. The CDR3 loop reads CASRSAPQGDNQPQHF. DNA for the CDR3: TGTGCCAGCAGGTCTGCTCCACAGGGGGACAATCAGCCCCAGCATTTT.

This clonotype occurred a few times. V gene TRBV3-1 combines with J gene TRBJ2-5, with 8 bases aligning to TRBD2. The germline CDR1 and CDR2 sequences are LGHDT and YNNKEL (reference sequence). The ends lost 3 bases at V and 5 bases at J; junction bases unmatched: 5. The CDR3 has 14 amino acids. The CDR3 sequence is CASSQTSVIETQYF. The CDR3 coding sequence is TGTGCCAGCAGCCAGACTAGCGTTATCGAGACCCAGTACTTC.

This clonotype was seen a few times. At one boundary the junction diverges from the germline segment, which might be a read error. The chain joins TRBV14 to TRBJ2-7; no firm D call. This CDR3 region has 15 residues. Germline V gene lookup returns CDR1 SGHDN and CDR2 FVKESK. CDR3 sequence reads: CAGSGVGRALGEQYF. DNA for the CDR3: TGTGCCGGCAGTGGGGTAGGACGTGCCCTCGGCGAGCAGTACTTC. Together with reference TRBV14 and TRBJ2-7, the CDR3 gives the full variable domain: EAGVTQFPSHSVIEKGQTVTLRCDPISGHDNLYWYRRVMGKEIKFLLHFVKESKQDESGMPNNRFLAERTGGTYSTLKVQPAELEDSGVYFCAGSGVGRALGEQYFGPGTRLTVT.

This clonotype was counted many times. The V gene is TRBV2, the J gene TRBJ1-5; 7 bases fit TRBD1. The V gene end was trimmed by 4 bases and the J gene end by 0 bases; junction bases not matched to a gene: 6. The V gene's germline CDR1 is SNHLY and CDR2 FYNNEI. This CDR3 is built from 16 residues. The CDR3 protein is CASSGQGAVSNQPQHF. CDR3 DNA sequence: TGTGCCAGCAGTGGACAGGGCGCGGTTAGCAATCAGCCCCAGCATTTT.

The genes are TRBV10-1 and TRBJ2-1, with TRBD2 matching over 14 bases. Unmatched junction bases numbered 11, after V lost 4 bases and J lost 9 bases. The CDR3 runs 17 residues. The germline V gene has CDR1 WNHNN and CDR2 SYGVQD (reference sequence). This chain's CDR3 is CASSVNPTSGRAVEQFF. DNA for the CDR3: TGCGCCAGCAGTGTCAACCCGACTAGCGGGAGGGCCGTTGAGCAGTTCTTC.

J is TRBJ1-2 and V is TRBV18; D might be TRBD1 (6 bases). This CDR3 region has 13 residues. Germline-derived CDR1 and CDR2 are KGHSH and LQKENI. Trimming pared 3 bases from V and 7 bases from J, leaving 12 bases between. The CDR3 sequence: CASSPDSAFGYTF. The DNA for the CDR3 is TGTGCCAGCTCACCGGACAGCGCTTTTGGCTACACCTTC.

This clonotype was observed at least ten times. The chain has TRBV20-1 and TRBJ2-1; 10 bases agree with TRBD2. The length of the CDR3 is 18 residues. Germline-derived CDR1 and CDR2 are DFQATT and SNEGSKA (reference sequence). J lost 7 bases, V lost 3 bases, and 18 bases had no gene match. CDR3 amino acids: CSASGRSQREGLWNEQFF. The CDR3 DNA is TGCAGTGCTAGCGGCCGATCGCAGCGGGAGGGCCTTTGGAATGAGCAGTTCTTC.

This clonotype was counted many times. The J gene is TRBJ2-5, the V gene TRBV6-1; 11 bases agree with TRBD2. This CDR3 is built from 17 residues. CDR1 is MNHNS and CDR2 is SASEGT in the germline V gene. V lost 6 bases and J lost 5; bases outside the gene matches: 14. The CDR3 nucleotides read TGTGCCAGCAGCCCGGGACTAGCGGCCCCCCGGGGGGAGACCCAGTACTTC. As protein: CASSPGLAAPRGETQYF.